The entry below gives a single TCR beta chain sequence along with its context. Within the 2 weeks before study entry, each person in the exposed group met a COVID-19 case. Per the original data handling: Estimation of nucleated cell counts relied on the amplification of reference gene primers. Profiling relied on immunoSEQ multiplex PCR, and the TCRdb table lists in-frame clones only, not all of them. The D gene and trimming were derived from the DNA, and the V and J assignments and clone size from that table. The data show about 350,000 clones, roughly 90% seen once. The source of the sample is a study of blood T cell repertoires in COVID-19. About the study: Italy, Spain and the United States were the sources of the convalescent and acute COVID-19 samples.

This receptor was obtained from a woman aged 30 to 39 who had been exposed to COVID-19. Input material: PBMCs or T cells enriched from blood (not recorded which).

CDR3 residues: CATLGGWGAGGKYEQYF. The DNA of the CDR3 is TGTGCCACATTGGGTGGGTGGGGAGCGGGAGGAAAGTACGAGCAGTACTTC. J is TRBJ2-7 and V is TRBV27; 9 nucleotides align to TRBD2. V dropped 10 bases and J dropped 4; count of bases not matched to a gene: 20. The CDR3 consists of 17 residues. Germline V gene sequence: CDR1 MNHEY, CDR2 SMNVEV (reference sequence).